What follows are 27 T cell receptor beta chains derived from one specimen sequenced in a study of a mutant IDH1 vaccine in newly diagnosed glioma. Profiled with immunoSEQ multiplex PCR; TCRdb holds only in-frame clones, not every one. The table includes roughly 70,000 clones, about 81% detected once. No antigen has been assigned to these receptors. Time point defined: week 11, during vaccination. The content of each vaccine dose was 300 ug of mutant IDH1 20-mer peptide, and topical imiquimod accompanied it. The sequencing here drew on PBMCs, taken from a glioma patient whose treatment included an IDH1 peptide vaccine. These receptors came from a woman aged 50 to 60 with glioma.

The CDR3 DNA follows: TGCGCCAGCAGCCAAGATTGGGGCGGCCGATACGAGCAGTACTTC. This encodes CASSQDWGGRYEQYF. V usage is TRBV4-3 and J usage is TRBJ2-7, with D possibly TRBD1 on 5 matching bases. V was pared by 0 bases and J by 4 bases, with 13 bases between. The CDR3 has 15 residues. Germline values: CDR1 LGHNA, CDR2 YSLEER.

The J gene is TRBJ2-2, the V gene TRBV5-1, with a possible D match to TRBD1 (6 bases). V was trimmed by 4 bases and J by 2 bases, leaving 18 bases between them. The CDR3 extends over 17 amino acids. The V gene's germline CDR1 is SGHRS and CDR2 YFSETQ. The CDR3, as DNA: TGCGCCAGCAGCCCCCGGGCAGGGGAGATTAACACCGGGGAGCTGTTTTTT. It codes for CASSPRAGEINTGELFF.

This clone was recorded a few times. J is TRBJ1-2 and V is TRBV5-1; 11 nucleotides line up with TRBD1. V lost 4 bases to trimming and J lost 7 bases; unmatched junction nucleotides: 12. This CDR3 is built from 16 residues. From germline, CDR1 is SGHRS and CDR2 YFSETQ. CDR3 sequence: CASSPHLPGTGGGYTF. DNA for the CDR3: TGCGCCAGCAGCCCCCATCTACCCGGGACAGGGGGTGGCTACACCTTC. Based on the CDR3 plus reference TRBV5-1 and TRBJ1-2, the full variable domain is KAGVTQTPRYLIKTRGQQVTLSCSPISGHRSVSWYQQTPGQGLQFLFEYFSETQRNKGNFPGRFSGRQFSNSRSEMNVSTLELGDSALYLCASSPHLPGTGGGYTFGSGTRLTVV.

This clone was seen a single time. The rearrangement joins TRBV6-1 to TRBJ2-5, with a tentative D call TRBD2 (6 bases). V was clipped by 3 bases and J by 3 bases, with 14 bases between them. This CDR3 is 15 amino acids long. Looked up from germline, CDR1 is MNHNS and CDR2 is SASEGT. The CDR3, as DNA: TGTGCCAGCAGTGAGGGCGCTCGCGGGAAAGAGACCCAGTACTTC. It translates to CASSEGARGKETQYF.

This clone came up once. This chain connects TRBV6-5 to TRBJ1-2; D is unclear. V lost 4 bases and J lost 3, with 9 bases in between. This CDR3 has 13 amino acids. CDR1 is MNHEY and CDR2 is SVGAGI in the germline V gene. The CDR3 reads CASSLKGYYGYTF. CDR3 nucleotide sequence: TGTGCCAGCAGTTTGAAGGGATACTATGGCTACACCTTC.

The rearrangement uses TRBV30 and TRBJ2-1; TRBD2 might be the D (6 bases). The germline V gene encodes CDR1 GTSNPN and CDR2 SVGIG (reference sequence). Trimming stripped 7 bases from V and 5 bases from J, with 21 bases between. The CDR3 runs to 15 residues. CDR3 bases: TGTGCCTCCCGGGACTTTACAAACTGGAACAATGAGCAGTTCTTC. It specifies CASRDFTNWNNEQFF.

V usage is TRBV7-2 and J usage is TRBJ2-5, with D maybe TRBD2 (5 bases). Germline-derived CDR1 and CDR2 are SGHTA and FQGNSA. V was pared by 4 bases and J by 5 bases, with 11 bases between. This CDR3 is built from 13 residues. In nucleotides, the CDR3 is TGTGCCAGCAGCTCGGACTTGGGGGAGACCCAGTACTTC. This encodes CASSSDLGETQYF. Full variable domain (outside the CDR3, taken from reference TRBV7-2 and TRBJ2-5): GAGVSQSPSNKVTEKGKDVELRCDPISGHTALYWYRQSLGQGLEFLIYFQGNSAPDKSGLPSDRFSAERTGGSVSTLTIQRTQQEDSAVYLCASSSDLGETQYFGPGTRLLVL.

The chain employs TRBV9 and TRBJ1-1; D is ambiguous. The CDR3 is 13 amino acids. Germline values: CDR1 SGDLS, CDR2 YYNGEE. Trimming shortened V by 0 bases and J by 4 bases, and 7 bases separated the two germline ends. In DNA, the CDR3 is TGTGCCAGCAGCGTAGCTACGGGCACTGAAGCTTTCTTT. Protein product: CASSVATGTEAFF.

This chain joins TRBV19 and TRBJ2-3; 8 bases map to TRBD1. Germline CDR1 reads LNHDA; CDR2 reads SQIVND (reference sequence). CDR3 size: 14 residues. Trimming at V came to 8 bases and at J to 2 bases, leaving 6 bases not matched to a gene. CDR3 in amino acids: CASEGTGHTDTQYF. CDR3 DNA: TGTGCCAGTGAAGGGACAGGACACACAGATACGCAGTATTTT.

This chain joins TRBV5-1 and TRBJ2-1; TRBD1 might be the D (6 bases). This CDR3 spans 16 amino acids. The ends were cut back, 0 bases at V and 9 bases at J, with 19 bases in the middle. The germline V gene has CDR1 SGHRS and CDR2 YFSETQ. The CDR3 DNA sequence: TGCGCCAGCAGCTTGGACCTAGGGGGATATGGTGCTGAGCAGTTCTTC. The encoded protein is CASSLDLGGYGAEQFF.

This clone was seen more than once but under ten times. CDR3 DNA sequence: TGCAGCGTTAGGGGTGGGGGCGCGGGGGCTGAAGCTTTCTTT. It specifies CSVRGGGAGAEAFF. This chain connects TRBV29-1 to TRBJ1-1, with D possibly being TRBD1 (6 bases). The germline V gene encodes CDR1 SQVTM and CDR2 ANQGSEA. The CDR3 is 14 amino acids. V lost 5 bases and J 6 bases, leaving 19 bases between the germline ends.

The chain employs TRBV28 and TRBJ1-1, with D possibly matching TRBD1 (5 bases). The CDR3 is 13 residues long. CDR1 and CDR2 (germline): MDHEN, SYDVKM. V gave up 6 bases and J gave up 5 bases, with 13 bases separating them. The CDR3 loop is CASSLLGGTEAFF. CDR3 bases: TGTGCCAGCAGCCTTTTGGGGGGGACTGAAGCTTTCTTT.

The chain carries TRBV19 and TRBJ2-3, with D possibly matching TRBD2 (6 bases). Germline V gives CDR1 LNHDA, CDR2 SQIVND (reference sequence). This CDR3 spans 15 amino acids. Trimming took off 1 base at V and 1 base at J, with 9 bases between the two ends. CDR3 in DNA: TGTGCCAGTAGTATAGGCGGGGTACGCACAGATACGCAGTATTTT. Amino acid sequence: CASSIGGVRTDTQYF.

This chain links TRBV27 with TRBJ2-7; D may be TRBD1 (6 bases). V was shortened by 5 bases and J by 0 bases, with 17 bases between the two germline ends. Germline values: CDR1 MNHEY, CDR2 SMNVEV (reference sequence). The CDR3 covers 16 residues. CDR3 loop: CASSLTPGAFSYEQYF. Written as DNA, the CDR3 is TGTGCCAGCAGTCTCACTCCAGGGGCCTTCTCCTACGAGCAGTACTTC.

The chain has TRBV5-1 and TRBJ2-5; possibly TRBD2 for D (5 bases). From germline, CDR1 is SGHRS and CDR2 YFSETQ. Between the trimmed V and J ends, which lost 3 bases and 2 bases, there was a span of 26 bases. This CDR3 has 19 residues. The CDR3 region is CASSSKPLPNRREQETQYF. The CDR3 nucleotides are TGCGCCAGCAGCTCCAAACCGCTCCCAAACCGCCGGGAACAAGAGACCCAGTACTTC.

The CDR3 is CASSLTGDQPQHF. The CDR3 coding sequence is TGTGCCAGCAGCTTGACAGGGGATCAGCCCCAGCATTTT. The chain is built from TRBV7-8 and TRBJ1-5; 8 nucleotides match TRBD1. This CDR3 is built from 13 residues. Per the germline V gene, CDR1 is SGHVS and CDR2 is FQNEAQ. Trimming cost V 3 bases and J 5 bases; bases outside gene matches: 0.

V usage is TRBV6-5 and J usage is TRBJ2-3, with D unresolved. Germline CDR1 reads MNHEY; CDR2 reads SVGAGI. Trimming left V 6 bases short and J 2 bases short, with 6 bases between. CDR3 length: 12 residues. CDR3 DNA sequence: TGTGCCAGCAGCCGTGACACAGATACGCAGTATTTT. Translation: CASSRDTDTQYF.

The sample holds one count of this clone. The CDR3 loop reads CASSQGDWEAFF. The CDR3 bases are TGTGCCAGCAGCCAGGGGGATTGGGAAGCTTTCTTT. The gene calls are TRBV4-2 and TRBJ1-1; tentatively, D is TRBD1 (5 bases). The V gene lost 3 bases and the J gene lost 8 bases, with 10 bases spanning the gap. Germline CDR1 reads LGHNA; CDR2 reads YNFKEQ. This CDR3 spans 12 amino acids.

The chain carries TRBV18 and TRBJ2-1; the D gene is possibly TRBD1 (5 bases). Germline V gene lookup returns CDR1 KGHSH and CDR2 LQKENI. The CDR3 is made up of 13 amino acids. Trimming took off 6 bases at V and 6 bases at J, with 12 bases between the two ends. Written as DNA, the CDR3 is TGTGCCAGCTCCCCGGGCAGGGTCAATGAGCAGTTCTTC. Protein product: CASSPGRVNEQFF.

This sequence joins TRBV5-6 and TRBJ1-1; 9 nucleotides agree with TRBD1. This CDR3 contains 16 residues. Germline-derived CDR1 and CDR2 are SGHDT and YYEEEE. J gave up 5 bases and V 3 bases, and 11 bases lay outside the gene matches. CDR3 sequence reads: CASSSLGDREDTEAFF. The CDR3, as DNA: TGTGCCAGCAGCTCTCTAGGGGACAGGGAAGATACTGAAGCTTTCTTT.

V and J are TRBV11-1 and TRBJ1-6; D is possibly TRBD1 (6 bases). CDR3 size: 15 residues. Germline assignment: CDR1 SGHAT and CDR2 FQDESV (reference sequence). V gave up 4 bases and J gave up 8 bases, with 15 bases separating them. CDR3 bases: TGTGCCAGCAGCTCGGACAGAGCGACTTATTCACCCCTCCACTTT. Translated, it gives CASSSDRATYSPLHF.

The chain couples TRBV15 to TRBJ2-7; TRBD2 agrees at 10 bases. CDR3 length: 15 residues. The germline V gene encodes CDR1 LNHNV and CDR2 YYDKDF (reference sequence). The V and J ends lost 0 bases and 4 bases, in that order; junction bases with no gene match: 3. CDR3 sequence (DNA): TGTGCCACCAGCAGAGAAACTAGCGGGATTTACGAGCAGTACTTC. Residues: CATSRETSGIYEQYF.

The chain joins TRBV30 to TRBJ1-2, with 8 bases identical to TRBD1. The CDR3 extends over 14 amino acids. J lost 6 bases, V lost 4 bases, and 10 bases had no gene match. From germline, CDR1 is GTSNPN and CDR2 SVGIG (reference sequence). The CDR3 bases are TGTGCCTGGATATCTGCGGGACAGGTCGATGGCTACACCTTC. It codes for CAWISAGQVDGYTF.

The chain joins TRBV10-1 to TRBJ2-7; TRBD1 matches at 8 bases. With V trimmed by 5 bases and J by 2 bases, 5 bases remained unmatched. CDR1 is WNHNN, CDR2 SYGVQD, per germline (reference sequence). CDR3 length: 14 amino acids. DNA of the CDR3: TGCGCCAGCAGTAAGGACAGGGCCACCTACGAGCAGTACTTC. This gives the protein CASSKDRATYEQYF.

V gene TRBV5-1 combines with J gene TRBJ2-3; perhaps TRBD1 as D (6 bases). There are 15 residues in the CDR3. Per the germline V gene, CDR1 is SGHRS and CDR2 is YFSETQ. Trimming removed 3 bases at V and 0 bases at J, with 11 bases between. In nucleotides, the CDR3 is TGCGCCAGCAGCTCAGGACAGACTAGCACAGATACGCAGTATTTT. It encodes CASSSGQTSTDTQYF.

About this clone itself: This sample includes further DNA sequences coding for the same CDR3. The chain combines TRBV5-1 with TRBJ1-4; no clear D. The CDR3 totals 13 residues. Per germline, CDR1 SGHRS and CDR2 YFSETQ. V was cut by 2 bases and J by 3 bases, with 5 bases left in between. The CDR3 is CASSLAANEKLFF. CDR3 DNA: TGCGCCAGCAGCTTAGCAGCTAATGAAAAACTGTTTTTT.

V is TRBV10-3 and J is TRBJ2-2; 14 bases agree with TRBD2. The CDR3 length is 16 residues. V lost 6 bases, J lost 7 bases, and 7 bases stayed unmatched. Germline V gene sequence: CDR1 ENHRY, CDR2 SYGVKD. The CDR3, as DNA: TGTGCCATCAGCCGGACTAGCGGGGGGAACGGCGGGGAGCTGTTTTTT. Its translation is CAISRTSGGNGGELFF.